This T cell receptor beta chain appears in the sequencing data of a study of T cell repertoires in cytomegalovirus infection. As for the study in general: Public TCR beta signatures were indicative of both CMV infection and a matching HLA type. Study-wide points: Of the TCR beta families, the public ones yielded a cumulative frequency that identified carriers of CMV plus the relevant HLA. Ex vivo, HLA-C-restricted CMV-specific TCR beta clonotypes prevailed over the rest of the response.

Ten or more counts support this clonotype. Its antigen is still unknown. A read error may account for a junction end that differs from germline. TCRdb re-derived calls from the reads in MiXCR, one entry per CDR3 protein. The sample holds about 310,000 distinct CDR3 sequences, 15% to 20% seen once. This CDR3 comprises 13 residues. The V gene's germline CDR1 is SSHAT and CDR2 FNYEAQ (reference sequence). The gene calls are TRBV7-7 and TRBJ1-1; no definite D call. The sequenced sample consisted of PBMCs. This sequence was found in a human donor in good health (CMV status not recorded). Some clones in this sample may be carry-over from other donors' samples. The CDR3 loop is CASSLDRDTEAFF. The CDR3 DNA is TGTGCTAGCAGCTTAGATAGGGACACTGAAGCTTTCTTT. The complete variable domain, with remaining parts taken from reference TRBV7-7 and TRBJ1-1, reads GAGVSQSPRYKVTKRGQDVTLRCDPISSHATLYWYQQALGQGPEFLTYFNYEAQPDKSGLPSDRFSAERPEGSISTLTIQRTEQRDSAMYRCASSLDRDTEAFFGQGTRLTVV.